Below are 9 T cell receptor beta chains sequenced from a single sample in a study of blood T cell repertoires in COVID-19. The repertoire was sequenced with immunoSEQ multiplex PCR; TCRdb's copy has only in-frame clones and lacks some. The sample records more than 200,000 clones, around four fifths being singletons. The sample was peripheral blood. The receptor set was obtained from a man in his forties with active or convalescent COVID-19.

J is TRBJ1-5 and V is TRBV28; perhaps TRBD1 as D (5 bases). Germline CDR1 is MDHEN and CDR2 is SYDVKM. The CDR3 consists of 14 residues. Deletions cut 8 bases from V and 3 bases from J, with 14 bases between. DNA for the CDR3: TGTGCCAGCGGGGATCAGGGCTCCAATCAGCCCCAGCATTTT. Its translation: CASGDQGSNQPQHF.

This rearrangement joins TRBV7-9 to TRBJ2-5, with 9 bases lining up with TRBD2. This CDR3 region has 17 residues. CDR1 is SEHNR and CDR2 is FQNEAQ in the germline V gene (reference sequence). The V segment lost 5 bases and the J segment 2 bases; nucleotides outside the gene matches: 12. CDR3 DNA: TGTGCCAGCAGCCTTCAGAGCGCAGCGGGGGGACAAGAGACCCAGTACTTC. It yields the protein CASSLQSAAGGQETQYF.

The chain links TRBV5-4 to TRBJ2-2, with 12 positions matching TRBD2. The CDR3 is 15 residues long. Trimming removed 2 bases from V and 6 bases from J; junction bases left unmatched: 2. Germline V CDR1 and CDR2: SGHNT, YYREEE (reference sequence). The DNA for the CDR3 is TGTGCCAGCAGCTTTGGACTAGCGGGGTCCGGGGAGCTGTTTTTT. This codes for CASSFGLAGSGELFF.

The chain uses TRBV5-1 and TRBJ2-3; TRBD2 is a possible D gene (6 bases). With 4 bases removed from V and 6 bases from J, the gap between germline ends came to 15 bases. The CDR3 consists of 14 residues. CDR1 is SGHRS and CDR2 is YFSETQ in the germline V gene. In nucleotides, the CDR3 is TGCGCCAGCAGCGAGGTCGGGAGAGGGGATACGCAGTATTTT. Its translation: CASSEVGRGDTQYF.

The genes are TRBV2 and TRBJ1-6; D may be TRBD1 (6 bases). V was cut by 5 bases and J by 6 bases, with 14 bases left in between. CDR1 and CDR2 (germline): SNHLY, FYNNEI. This CDR3 comprises 15 residues. CDR3 sequence reads: CASSPRGLANSPLHF. CDR3 in DNA: TGTGCCAGCAGTCCTAGGGGGTTAGCTAATTCACCCCTCCACTTT.

V usage is TRBV29-1 and J usage is TRBJ1-2; 7 bases line up with TRBD1. CDR1 SQVTM and CDR2 ANQGSEA come from the germline V gene. This CDR3 has 14 residues. Trimming removed 6 bases from V and 0 bases from J; junction bases left unmatched: 7. The CDR3, as DNA: TGCAGCGTCGTTAGACAGGGATCTAACTATGGCTACACCTTC. Its protein product is CSVVRQGSNYGYTF.

The rearrangement joins TRBV25-1 to TRBJ1-5; weak D call: TRBD1 (6 bases). The CDR3 has 12 residues. The V end lost 6 bases, the J end lost 7 bases, and 10 bases lay between the germline ends. CDR1 and CDR2 (germline): MGHDK, SYGVNS. The CDR3 is CASSQGRQPQHF. The CDR3 region has the DNA TGTGCCAGCAGCCAGGGGCGACAGCCCCAGCATTTT.

This clone was seen just once. This rearrangement joins TRBV28 to TRBJ1-4; possibly TRBD1 for D (6 bases). This CDR3 contains 14 residues. In germline, CDR1 is MDHEN, CDR2 SYDVKM. Trimming left V 6 bases short and J 5 bases short, with 13 bases between. CDR3 in amino acids: CASSPGQMNEKLFF. Here the CDR3 DNA reads TGTGCCAGCAGCCCTGGACAGATGAATGAAAAACTGTTTTTT.

The chain combines TRBV2 with TRBJ2-2; 7 positions agree with TRBD2. CDR3 size: 14 residues. CDR1 and CDR2 (germline): SNHLY, FYNNEI. Unmatched junction bases numbered 5, after V lost 2 bases and J lost 8 bases. The DNA of the CDR3 is TGTGCCAGCAGTGAATCGGCGGGGGTGGGGGAGCTGTTTTTT. It translates to CASSESAGVGELFF.